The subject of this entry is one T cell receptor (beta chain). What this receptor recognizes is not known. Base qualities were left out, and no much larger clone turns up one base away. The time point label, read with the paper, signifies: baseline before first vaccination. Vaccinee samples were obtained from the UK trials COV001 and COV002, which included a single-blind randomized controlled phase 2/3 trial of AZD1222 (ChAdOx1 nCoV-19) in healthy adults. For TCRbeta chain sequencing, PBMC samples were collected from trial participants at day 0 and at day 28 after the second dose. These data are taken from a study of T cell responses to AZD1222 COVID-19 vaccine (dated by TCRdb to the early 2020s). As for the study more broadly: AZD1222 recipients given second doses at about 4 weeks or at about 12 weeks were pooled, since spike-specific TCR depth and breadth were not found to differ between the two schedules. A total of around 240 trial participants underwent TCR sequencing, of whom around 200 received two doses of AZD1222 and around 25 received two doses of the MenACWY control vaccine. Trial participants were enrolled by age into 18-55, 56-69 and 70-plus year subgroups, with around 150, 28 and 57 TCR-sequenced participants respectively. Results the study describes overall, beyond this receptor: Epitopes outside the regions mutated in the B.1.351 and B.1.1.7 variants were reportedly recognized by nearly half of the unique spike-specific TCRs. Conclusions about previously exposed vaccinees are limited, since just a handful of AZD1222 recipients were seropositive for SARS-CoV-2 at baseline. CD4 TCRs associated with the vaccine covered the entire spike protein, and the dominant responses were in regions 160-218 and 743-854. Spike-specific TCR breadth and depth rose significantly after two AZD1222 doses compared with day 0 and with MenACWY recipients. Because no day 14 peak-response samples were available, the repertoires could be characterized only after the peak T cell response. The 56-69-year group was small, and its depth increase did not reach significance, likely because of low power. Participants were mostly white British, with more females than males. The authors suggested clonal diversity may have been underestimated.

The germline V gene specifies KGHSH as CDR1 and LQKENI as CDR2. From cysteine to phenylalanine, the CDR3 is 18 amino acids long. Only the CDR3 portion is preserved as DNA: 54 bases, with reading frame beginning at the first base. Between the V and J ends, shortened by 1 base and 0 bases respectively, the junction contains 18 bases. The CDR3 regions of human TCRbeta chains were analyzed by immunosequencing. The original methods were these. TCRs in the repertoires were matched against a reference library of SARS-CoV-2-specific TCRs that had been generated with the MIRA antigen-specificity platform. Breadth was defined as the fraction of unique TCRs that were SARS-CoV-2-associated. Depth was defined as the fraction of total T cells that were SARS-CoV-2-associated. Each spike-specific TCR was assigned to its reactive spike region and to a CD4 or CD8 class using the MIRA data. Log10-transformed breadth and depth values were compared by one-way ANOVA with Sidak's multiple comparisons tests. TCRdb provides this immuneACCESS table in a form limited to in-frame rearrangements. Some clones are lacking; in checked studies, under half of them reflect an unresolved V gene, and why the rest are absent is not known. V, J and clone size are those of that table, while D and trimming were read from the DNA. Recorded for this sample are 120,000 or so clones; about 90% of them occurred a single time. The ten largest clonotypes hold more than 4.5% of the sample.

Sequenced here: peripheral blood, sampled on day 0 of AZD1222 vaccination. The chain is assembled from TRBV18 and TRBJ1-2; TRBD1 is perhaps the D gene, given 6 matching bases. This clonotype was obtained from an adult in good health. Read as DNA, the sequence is TGTGCCAGCTCACCACGGTGGTCAGGGGAATCAGCTAACTATGGCTACACCTTC. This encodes CASSPRWSGESANYGYTF.